These T cell receptor beta chains were read from a single sample in a study of T cells in Graves' hyperthyroidism and ophthalmopathy. From the multiplex PCR reads, TCRdb called clonotypes with MiXCR, one entry per CDR3 protein. The table records about 640,000 distinct CDR3 sequences, less than 25% of them present only once. Source material: blood. These receptors originate from a man in his thirties or forties with Graves' ophthalmopathy. Each CDR3 is given with its conserved first and last residue. D genes are given only for firm matches. For some rows the clone size is stated as once, few or many, or as a class when expanded; others skip it.

size: .; D: TRBD1; V: TRBV19; J: TRBJ1-1; CDR3: CASKDTGQGPEAFF; DNA: TGTGCCAGTAAGGACACGGGACAGGGTCCTGAAGCTTTCTTT
size: few; D: TRBD1; V: TRBV6-1; J: TRBJ1-3; CDR3: CASTSRQGSTIYF; DNA: TGTGCCAGCACTTCCCGACAGGGAAGCACCATATATTTT
size: .; D: TRBD2; V: TRBV20-1; J: TRBJ2-5; CDR3: CSAEGASGSWQETQYF; DNA: TGCAGTGCCGAAGGGGCTAGCGGGAGTTGGCAAGAGACCCAGTACTTC
size: few; D: .; V: TRBV5-1; J: TRBJ2-6; CDR3: CASSLDGGSRRSGANVLTF; DNA: TGCGCCAGCAGCTTGGATGGGGGGTCACGCCGCTCTGGGGCCAACGTCCTGACTTTC
size: few; D: .; V: TRBV30; J: TRBJ2-2; CDR3: CAFPTGNTGELFF; DNA: TGTGCCTTCCCGACAGGGAACACCGGGGAGCTGTTTTTT
size: few; D: TRBD1; V: TRBV24-1; J: TRBJ2-2; CDR3: CATSDSGTANTGELFF; DNA: TGTGCCACCAGTGATTCGGGGACAGCGAACACCGGGGAGCTGTTTTTT
size: many; D: .; V: TRBV28; J: TRBJ1-1; CDR3: CASSFGQGQRGYTEAFF; DNA: TGTGCCAGCAGTTTTGGGCAGGGCCAGAGAGGGTACACTGAAGCTTTCTTT
size: many; D: TRBD2; V: TRBV30; J: TRBJ2-1; CDR3: CAWRDGTSGSWVEQFF; DNA: TGTGCCTGGAGGGACGGGACTAGCGGGAGTTGGGTTGAGCAGTTCTTC
size: .; D: TRBD2; V: TRBV20-1; J: TRBJ2-1; CDR3: CSARTSGRLDEQFF; DNA: TGCAGTGCTAGAACTAGCGGGAGATTGGATGAGCAGTTCTTC
size: .; D: .; V: TRBV4-1; J: TRBJ2-7; CDR3: CASSQIQGGTYEQYF; DNA: TGCGCCAGCAGCCAAATCCAGGGTGGGACCTACGAGCAGTACTTC
size: .; D: .; V: TRBV6-1; J: TRBJ1-1; CDR3: CANSFTGITEAFF; DNA: TGTGCCAACAGTTTCACAGGGATCACTGAAGCTTTCTTT
size: many; D: TRBD2; V: TRBV28; J: TRBJ2-5; CDR3: CASARASGFQETQYF; DNA: TGTGCCAGCGCCCGGGCTAGCGGTTTCCAAGAGACCCAGTACTTC
size: many; D: .; V: TRBV6-5; J: TRBJ1-2; CDR3: CASSYSQLESNYGYTF; DNA: TGTGCCAGCAGTTACTCCCAATTGGAGAGTAACTATGGCTACACCTTC
size: many; D: .; V: TRBV20-1; J: TRBJ2-1; CDR3: CSAISKRGSNEQFF; DNA: TGCAGTGCTATTTCGAAGAGGGGGTCCAATGAGCAGTTCTTC
size: few; D: .; V: TRBV5-6; J: TRBJ2-7; CDR3: CASSLYQGRAYEQYF; DNA: TGTGCCAGCAGCTTGTACCAGGGGCGCGCCTACGAGCAGTACTTC
size: few; D: TRBD1; V: TRBV6-5; J: TRBJ1-6; CDR3: CASSYSPYRGRNSPLHF; DNA: TGTGCCAGCAGTTACTCCCCTTACAGGGGGCGTAATTCACCCCTCCACTTT
size: few; D: .; V: TRBV6-2/TRBV6-3; J: TRBJ1-2; CDR3: CASTRLGYGYTF; DNA: TGTGCCAGCACCCGACTTGGCTATGGCTACACCTTC
size: .; D: TRBD1; V: TRBV2; J: TRBJ2-5; CDR3: CASMTGAPLGHF; DNA: TGTGCCAGCATGACAGGGGCCCCTCTGGGGCACTTC
size: few; D: .; V: TRBV28; J: TRBJ2-1; CDR3: CASSLVYARGYNEQFF; DNA: TGTGCCAGCAGTTTAGTGTACGCAAGGGGCTACAATGAGCAGTTCTTC
size: .; D: .; V: TRBV20-1; J: TRBJ1-1; CDR3: CSARGSQTLNTEAFF; DNA: TGCAGTGCTAGGGGCAGCCAAACCTTGAACACTGAAGCTTTCTTT
size: few; D: .; V: TRBV10-3; J: TRBJ1-1; CDR3: CAISEGAEAFF; DNA: TGTGCCATCAGTGAGGGGGCTGAAGCTTTCTTT
size: many; D: .; V: TRBV12-3/TRBV12-4; J: TRBJ1-2; CDR3: CASSPGTSNGYTF; DNA: TGTGCCAGCAGTCCTGGGACCTCAAATGGCTACACCTTC
size: many; D: TRBD2; V: TRBV28; J: TRBJ2-7; CDR3: CASTTSGTLGPYYEQYF; DNA: TGTGCCAGCACCACTAGCGGGACCCTAGGGCCTTACTACGAGCAGTACTTC
size: many; D: .; V: TRBV28; J: TRBJ1-1; CDR3: CASTWATEAFF; DNA: TGTGCCAGCACTTGGGCAACTGAAGCTTTCTTT
size: many; D: .; V: TRBV4-2; J: TRBJ2-7; CDR3: CASSRHADDTGEQYF; DNA: TGTGCCAGCAGTCGTCACGCGGACGACACGGGCGAGCAGTACTTC
size: many; D: TRBD1; V: TRBV6-5; J: TRBJ1-5; CDR3: CASSYSGPQGESNQPQHF; DNA: TGTGCCAGCAGTTACTCGGGGCCCCAGGGGGAAAGCAATCAGCCCCAGCATTTT
size: many; D: TRBD2; V: TRBV3-1; J: TRBJ2-7; CDR3: CASSQGAGEYYEQYF; DNA: TGTGCCAGCAGCCAAGGGGCGGGAGAGTACTACGAGCAGTACTTC